Below, one TCR beta chain is given with its context. The target of this receptor is not known. It has no much larger one-base neighbor in the sample; base qualities were not kept. The treatment or condition label of this sample denotes: 19 received Ad26.COV2.S at low or high dose, single or two shots; several received placebo; per-sample allocation not given. For vaccine and placebo recipients, the sequenced repertoires came from samples collected on day 63 after the first injection. Cohort 1b enrolled 25 or so adults aged 18-55 years at a single site in Boston, USA, between 29 July and 7 August 2020. As a vaccine, Ad26.COV2.S was a replication-incompetent adenovirus type 26 vector that expressed a prefusion-stabilized SARS-CoV-2 spike protein derived from the original Wuhan strain. From the cysteine through the phenylalanine, the CDR3 covers 15 amino acids. Just CDR3 DNA is preserved here, 45 bases in frame from base 1. Taken from the germline V gene, the CDR1 and CDR2 loops are SGDLS and YYNGEE. Trimming removed 0 bases from V and 1 base from J, leaving 8 bases between the germline ends.

The data were obtained in a study of Ad26.COV2.S vaccination and SARS-CoV-2 variants (dated by TCRdb to about 2021). Regarding the research as a whole: Donors in the vaccine arm were drawn from COV1001, a multicentre, randomized, double-blind, placebo-controlled phase I-IIa trial testing Ad26.COV2.S in healthy adults. Ad26.COV2.S was given intramuscularly at 5x10^10 or 1x10^11 viral particles, as a single shot or as two shots 56 days apart. Sequencing of the TCRbeta repertoire served to evaluate the specificity and breadth of SARS-CoV-2-reactive T cell receptors following Ad26.COV2.S vaccination. The TCR-sequenced set comprised approximately 30 samples: approximately 19 Ad26.COV2.S vaccine recipients, 5 placebo recipients and 8 SARS-CoV-2 convalescent individuals. Participants in the trial were split at random into five groups of five each, receiving low-dose or high-dose Ad26.COV2.S once or twice, or else placebo on both occasions. Investigators remained blinded to trial group allocation during experiments and outcome assessment.

General findings and caveats noted by the study authors: According to the authors, total T cell responses may have been underestimated by the TCR breadth and depth analyses. Vaccine and placebo recipients had comparable non-spike TCR breadth, which fits with the vaccine containing only spike. The study was not powered for comparison of responses between vaccine doses or regimens. After vaccination, substantial breadth of spike-specific CD8+ and CD4+ T cell responses was reported. Ad26.COV2.S recipients had higher spike-specific TCR breadth than placebo recipients (P = 0.0014).

TCRbeta CDR3 regions were sequenced with the immunoSEQ Assay. After extraction, genomic DNA underwent amplification by bias-controlled multiplex PCR, followed by high-throughput sequencing. Per the authors' processing: To quantify the absolute abundance of every unique TCRbeta CDR3 region, sequences were collapsed and filtered. T cell fraction was estimated by normalizing TCRbeta template counts to usable DNA, with usable DNA measured through amplification of reference genes found in all nucleated cells. Repertoire TCRs were annotated as SARS-CoV-2-specific by exact matching of V gene, CDR3 amino acid sequence and J gene to a known reactive TCR set. The reference SARS-CoV-2 TCR set was derived from MIRA and filtered for enrichment in COVID-19-positive ImmuneCODE repertoires, a step that removed public or cross-reactive TCRs. Using the MIRA antigens, annotated TCRs were further analysed by specific ORF or by position within an ORF. Breadth was defined as annotated unique rearrangements over total unique productive rearrangements; depth was the summed frequency of those rearrangements. TCR breadth was compared between groups using two-sided Wilcoxon rank-sum tests. TCRdb obtained this table from immuneACCESS and retained in-frame rearrangements with V and J assigned. These tables miss some clones; where compared with another copy, unresolved V genes account for less than half of the shortfall, and the remainder is unexplained. V, J and clone size are those of that table, while D and trimming were read from the DNA. The sample records under 400,000 clones, more than 75% of which are singletons. The ten largest clones capture 3.4% of the sample.

The rearrangement joined TRBV9 to TRBJ1-3, with no D gene named confidently. The sequence was obtained from a person between 18 and 65 years old who received the Ad26.COV2.S COVID-19 vaccine or a placebo. Source: peripheral blood, taken in a trial of Ad26.COV2.S vaccine versus placebo. The DNA is as follows: TGTGCCAGCAGCGTAGTAGCCAGTTCTGGAAACACCATATATTTT. Translated, it gives CASSVVASSGNTIYF.